This section outlines one T cell receptor (beta chain) sequence together with its context. Its target is not known. Per the germline V gene, CDR1 is SGHRS and CDR2 is YFSETQ. With V trimmed by 2 bases and J by 5 bases, 4 bases remained unmatched. This CDR3 comprises 15 residues. As for time point: cycle 4 day 1 (C4D1), after 5 to 7 weeks of nivolumab. Every patient experienced relapse after autologous stem cell transplantation, and brentuximab vedotin exposure varied. Magnetic negative selection served to purify CD4+ T cells out of PBMCs that had been thawed. The data belong to a study of PD-1 blockade in classical Hodgkin lymphoma. Broader study findings: The authors have not defined what causes the repertoire differences, possibly disease activity or prior therapy. The study found that TCR diversity rose significantly by C4D1 in CD4+ but not CD8+ cells.

Here immunoSEQ multiplex PCR was the method, and the copy in TCRdb shows in-frame clones only, minus some. The table records tens of thousands of clones, around 80% of them present only once. The origin of this receptor is a human donor with classical Hodgkin lymphoma. The starting material was CD4+ T cells from blood, obtained before the fourth cycle of nivolumab. The chain combines TRBV5-1 with TRBJ1-5; 10 positions match TRBD1. In DNA, the CDR3 is TGCGCCAGCAGCTTTGACAGGGGGCCGGATCAGCCCCAGCATTTT. This gives the protein CASSFDRGPDQPQHF.